This TCR beta chain came from a study of cytomegalovirus exposure and HLA in healthy donors. CDR3 length: 19 amino acids. CDR1 is SGHDT, CDR2 YYEEEE, per germline. The ends lost 4 bases at V and 3 bases at J; junction bases unmatched: 11. Study outcomes and limitations: Later analysis revealed greater clonal expansion in HLA-associated TCR beta chains than in equally common others. One variant, a missense change in DCLRE1C, was linked in a later analysis to TCR beta V- and J-gene trimming.

The PCR ran on 60 Vbeta and 13 Jbeta primers. The method was immunoSEQ multiplex PCR; TCRdb's version includes in-frame clones alone and lacks a portion of them. The repertoire consists of under 200,000 clones, with more than 75% occurring once and the leading ten covering about 2.5%. Concerning this clone itself: Antigen specificity is unknown.

Source material: PBMCs. The origin of this receptor is a man aged 25-40 years in good health and CMV-seropositive. V and J are TRBV5-6 and TRBJ2-1; 15 bases are a match to TRBD2. The CDR3 sequence: CASSIRTSGRVKGYNEQFF. The DNA of the CDR3 is TGTGCCAGCAGCATCAGGACTAGCGGGAGGGTAAAAGGCTACAATGAGCAGTTCTTC.